Following are 23 T cell receptor beta chains from one sample sequenced in a study of cytomegalovirus exposure and HLA in healthy donors. The PCR ran on 60 Vbeta and 13 Jbeta primers. Profiling relied on immunoSEQ multiplex PCR, and the TCRdb table lists in-frame clones only, not all of them. Among roughly 84,000 clones listed, 65% to 80% were seen once. The sequenced sample was PBMCs. These receptors all come from a human donor in good health.

The V and J genes are TRBV7-6 and TRBJ1-4; D remains ambiguous. This CDR3 has 15 residues. CDR1 and CDR2 (germline): SGHVS, FNYEAQ. V lost 5 bases, J lost 0 bases, and 10 bases lay in between. CDR3 bases: TGTGCCAGCAGCCGCCGTACAGCAACTAATGAAAAACTGTTTTTT. It codes for CASSRRTATNEKLFF.

The rearrangement links TRBV9 to TRBJ1-2, with 11 bases matching TRBD1. The germline V gene encodes CDR1 SGDLS and CDR2 YYNGEE. V was clipped by 3 bases and J by 3 bases; unmatched bases: 1. This CDR3 comprises 14 residues. CDR3 bases: TGTGCCAGCAGCGGGACAGGGGGCCACTATGGCTACACCTTC. Translation gives CASSGTGGHYGYTF. The whole variable domain, remainder taken from reference TRBV9 and TRBJ1-2, is DSGVTQTPKHLITATGQRVTLRCSPRSGDLSVYWYQQSLDQGLQFLIQYYNGEERAKGNILERFSAQQFPDLHSELNLSSLELGDSALYFCASSGTGGHYGYTFGSGTRLTVV.

This rearrangement joins TRBV6-5 to TRBJ1-2, with 8 nucleotides matching TRBD1. CDR1 and CDR2 (germline): MNHEY, SVGAGI. There are 16 residues in the CDR3. V trimming: 2 bases; J trimming: 6 bases; junction bases outside the gene matches: 11. The chain's CDR3 is CASSYRRVQGVNGYTF. The CDR3 DNA reads as TGTGCCAGCAGTTACAGGAGGGTACAGGGGGTAAATGGCTACACCTTC.

The V gene is TRBV19, the J gene TRBJ2-7, with TRBD2 as a possible D gene (5 bases). The ends were cut back, 5 bases at V and 2 bases at J, with 16 bases in the middle. CDR1 is LNHDA and CDR2 is SQIVND in the germline V gene (reference sequence). This CDR3 is 15 amino acids long. The CDR3 nucleotides read TGTGCCAGTAGTGCCGGGATCCTGGCCCCCTACGAGCAGTACTTC. Translation gives CASSAGILAPYEQYF.

The J gene is TRBJ1-1, the V gene TRBV2; TRBD1 agrees at 7 bases. V lost 6 bases, J lost 5 bases, and 12 bases stayed unmatched. The germline V gene encodes CDR1 SNHLY and CDR2 FYNNEI. This CDR3 is 15 amino acids long. The CDR3, as DNA: TGTGCCAGCAGACTTACTAGGACAGGTGGTACTGAAGCTTTCTTT. It encodes CASRLTRTGGTEAFF. Full variable domain (rest looked up from reference TRBV2 and TRBJ1-1): EPEVTQTPSHQVTQMGQEVILRCVPISNHLYFYWYRQILGQKVEFLVSFYNNEISEKSEIFDDQFSVERPDGSNFTLKIRSTKLEDSAMYFCASRLTRTGGTEAFFGQGTRLTVV.

The chain is built from TRBV9 and TRBJ2-5, with 9 bases aligning to TRBD2. CDR3 length equals 15 residues. CDR1 is SGDLS, CDR2 YYNGEE, per germline. V trimming: 4 bases; J trimming: 5 bases; junction bases outside the gene matches: 9. For the CDR3, the DNA is TGTGCCAGCAGCAGAAGGACTAGCGCCGCGGAGACCCAGTACTTC. Translation: CASSRRTSAAETQYF.

The chain is built from TRBV6-5 and TRBJ2-1; 7 bases line up with TRBD1. The J segment lost 6 bases and the V segment lost 0 bases, leaving 2 bases of the junction unmatched. The CDR3 runs 14 residues. Germline CDR1 is MNHEY and CDR2 is SVGAGI. The CDR3 is CASSYSGQVNEQFF. DNA of the CDR3: TGTGCCAGCAGTTACTCCGGACAGGTCAATGAGCAGTTCTTC.

The rearrangement uses TRBV19 and TRBJ1-2, with D tentatively TRBD1 (5 bases). CDR3 length equals 13 residues. Germline CDR1 and CDR2: LNHDA and SQIVND (reference sequence). The ends were cut back, 6 bases at V and 6 bases at J, with 14 bases in the middle. CDR3 nucleotide sequence: TGTGCCAGTAGGTTTTCGGGACTAAATGGCTACACCTTC. It encodes CASRFSGLNGYTF.

The J gene is TRBJ1-1, the V gene TRBV7-9; D perhaps matches TRBD1 (6 bases). Germline V gives CDR1 SEHNR, CDR2 FQNEAQ (reference sequence). Deletions cut 0 bases from V and 4 bases from J, with 12 bases between. The CDR3 has 15 residues. For the CDR3, the DNA is TGTGCCAGCAGCTTAGCTGAGGGGGGGGGCACTGAAGCTTTCTTT. This codes for CASSLAEGGGTEAFF.

The table lists this clone with a few counts. The chain carries TRBV15 and TRBJ2-7, with D unresolved. V was cut by 0 bases and J by 0 bases, with 6 bases left in between. Germline CDR1 reads LNHNV; CDR2 reads YYDKDF (reference sequence). The CDR3 spans 14 residues. This chain's CDR3 is CATSREKSSYEQYF. The CDR3 DNA reads as TGTGCCACCAGCAGAGAAAAGAGCTCCTACGAGCAGTACTTC.

The V call is TRBV12-5, the J call TRBJ1-1, with a tentative D call TRBD1 (6 bases). The CDR3 has 13 residues. In germline, CDR1 is LGHNT, CDR2 FRNRAP. Trimming took 3 bases from V and 3 from J, leaving 8 bases between them. CDR3 DNA sequence: TGTGCTAGTGGTTTTACAGGGTACACTGAAGCTTTCTTT. Residues: CASGFTGYTEAFF.

The genes are TRBV21-1 and TRBJ1-1; TRBD1, the table's D call, lacks a check against the DNA. TRBV21-1 is annotated as a pseudogene. The CDR3 loop spans 14 amino acids. The CDR3 sequence: CGGNRDTGNTEAFF. The DNA of the CDR3 is TGTGGTGGGAACCGGGACACCGGGAACACTGAAGCTTTCTTT.

This chain links TRBV18 with TRBJ2-7, with D maybe TRBD1 (6 bases). This CDR3 has 16 amino acids. Trimming stripped 3 bases from V and 4 bases from J, with 19 bases between. CDR1 is KGHSH, CDR2 LQKENI, per germline. The CDR3 spells CASSPTFTDRIYEQYF. The CDR3 DNA follows: TGTGCCAGCTCACCCACCTTTACTGACAGGATTTACGAGCAGTACTTC.

The CDR3 protein is CASSLAAGRGSGYTF. The CDR3 bases are TGCGCCAGCAGCTTGGCGGCTGGACGGGGAAGCGGCTACACCTTC. V and J are TRBV5-1 and TRBJ1-2; D not resolved. Deletions cut 0 bases from V and 8 bases from J, with 17 bases between. This CDR3 region has 15 residues. The germline CDR1 and CDR2 sequences are SGHRS and YFSETQ.

This chain connects TRBV2 to TRBJ2-7; perhaps TRBD2 as D (6 bases). The CDR3 is made up of 14 amino acids. V lost 7 bases and J lost 3, with 16 bases in between. Germline assignment: CDR1 SNHLY and CDR2 FYNNEI. The CDR3 sequence is CASMGTGSSYEQYF. CDR3 coding DNA: TGTGCCAGCATGGGTACCGGGAGTAGCTACGAGCAGTACTTC.

This chain connects TRBV18 to TRBJ2-7, with D tentatively TRBD1 (6 bases). The CDR3 is made up of 14 amino acids. The germline V and J ends were trimmed by 3 bases and 3 bases, with 12 bases remaining between them. CDR1 KGHSH and CDR2 LQKENI come from the germline V gene. The CDR3 nucleotides are TGTGCCAGCTCACCGAGTAACAGGGTCTACGAGCAGTACTTC. This codes for CASSPSNRVYEQYF.

This clone was found a few times. One end of the junction does not line up with germline, which may come from a read error. The chain links TRBV18 to TRBJ2-1; 13 bases match TRBD2. The germline gives CDR1 KGHSH, CDR2 LQKENI. The CDR3 is made up of 15 amino acids. Here the CDR3 DNA reads TGTGCCAGCTCGCCACTAGCGGGGGGGACCAATGAGCAGTTCTTC. Translated, it gives CASSPLAGGTNEQFF.

This chain uses TRBV30 with TRBJ2-7; 9 bases match TRBD1. The CDR3 covers 14 residues. The ends lost 3 bases at V and 4 bases at J; junction bases unmatched: 7. Germline-derived CDR1 and CDR2 are GTSNPN and SVGIG (reference sequence). Here the CDR3 reads CAWSRGTGPYEQYF. The DNA of the CDR3 is TGTGCCTGGAGCAGGGGGACAGGGCCGTACGAGCAGTACTTC.

The chain couples TRBV13 to TRBJ2-1; weak D call: TRBD2 (5 bases). From germline, CDR1 is PRHDT and CDR2 FYEKMQ (reference sequence). V lost 0 bases, J lost 4 bases, and 13 bases lay in between. This CDR3 is 16 amino acids long. CDR3 region: CASSLGAPGKYNEQFF. CDR3 nucleotide sequence: TGTGCCAGCAGCTTAGGGGCTCCGGGAAAATACAATGAGCAGTTCTTC.

V gene TRBV5-8 combines with J gene TRBJ1-1, with D possibly matching TRBD1 (6 bases). V gave up 0 bases and J gave up 12 bases, with 15 bases separating them. This CDR3 has 13 residues. Germline loops: CDR1 SGHTS, CDR2 YDEGEE. This CDR3 is CASSLGTGCRSFF. In nucleotides, the CDR3 is TGTGCCAGCAGCTTGGGCACAGGGTGTCGGTCTTTCTTT.

V is TRBV5-4 and J is TRBJ2-2; 9 bases match TRBD1. Losses at the gene ends were 0 bases for V and 4 bases for J; bases not matched to a gene: 4. The germline gives CDR1 SGHNT, CDR2 YYREEE (reference sequence). The CDR3 has 16 amino acids. CDR3 bases: TGTGCCAGCAGCTTGGGCGGGACAGGGATCACCGGGGAGCTGTTTTTT. Translating gives CASSLGGTGITGELFF.

The chain combines TRBV6-6 with TRBJ2-7; D gene ambiguous. V dropped 0 bases and J dropped 5 bases, with 5 bases sitting between them. This CDR3 is built from 12 residues. Germline V lookup: CDR1 MNHNY, CDR2 SVGAGI (reference sequence). The DNA of the CDR3 is TGTGCCAGCAGTTACTCGAGCCACGAGCAGTACTTC. Its protein is CASSYSSHEQYF.

This chain links TRBV6-1 with TRBJ1-1; unclear D gene. V lost 4 bases to trimming and J lost 1 base, with 16 bases between them. Germline CDR1 and CDR2: MNHNS and SASEGT. This CDR3 spans 16 amino acids. The CDR3 DNA reads as TGTGCCAGCAGTGGGTCGATCGGGAGTCCGAACACTGAAGCTTTCTTT. The encoded protein is CASSGSIGSPNTEAFF.